The 12 T cell receptor beta chains below come from one sample, sequenced in a study of blood T cell repertoires in COVID-19. The table came from immunoSEQ multiplex PCR; TCRdb's copy has only in-frame clones and leaves some out. Among more than 350,000 clones listed, around 87% were seen once. Sequencing was done on a sample of peripheral blood. The receptors shown here come from a woman in her 30s with COVID-19, enrolled during active disease.

This clone was observed a single time. The chain employs TRBV28 and TRBJ2-3; TRBD2 is a possible D gene (5 bases). The germline V and J ends were trimmed by 5 bases and 1 base, with 13 bases remaining between them. CDR3 length equals 15 residues. Germline lookup yields CDR1 MDHEN and CDR2 SYDVKM. The CDR3 loop is CASSRTLDRTDTQYF. Written as DNA, the CDR3 is TGTGCCAGCAGTCGGACTCTCGATCGCACAGATACGCAGTATTTT.

The chain combines TRBV19 with TRBJ2-1, with D perhaps TRBD1 (6 bases). Looked up from germline, CDR1 is LNHDA and CDR2 is SQIVND (reference sequence). There are 13 residues in the CDR3. V was shortened by 5 bases and J by 8 bases, with 13 bases between the two germline ends. The CDR3 DNA reads TGTGCCAGTAGTTACGAACAGGGATATGAGCAGTTCTTC. Amino acid sequence: CASSYEQGYEQFF.

The V and J genes are TRBV24-1 and TRBJ2-2; tentative D call: TRBD1 (7 bases). CDR3 length: 15 residues. V was clipped by 0 bases and J by 8 bases, with 12 bases between them. Germline V gives CDR1 KGHDR, CDR2 SFDVKD. The CDR3 loop reads CATSDLGGGPGELFF. CDR3 sequence (DNA): TGTGCCACCAGTGATTTGGGAGGGGGCCCGGGGGAGCTGTTTTTT.

V is TRBV2 and J is TRBJ2-5; D is undetermined. Germline CDR1 is SNHLY and CDR2 is FYNNEI. Trimming left V 3 bases short and J 2 bases short, with 10 bases between. The CDR3 extends over 14 amino acids. In nucleotides, the CDR3 is TGTGCCAGCAGTGACACGGCCAGGCAAGAGACCCAGTACTTC. Its translation: CASSDTARQETQYF.

V gene TRBV5-1 combines with J gene TRBJ1-6; D is undetermined. Germline CDR1 and CDR2: SGHRS and YFSETQ. This CDR3 comprises 15 residues. V was cut by 4 bases and J by 2 bases, with 10 bases left in between. Here the CDR3 DNA reads TGCGCCAGCAGCATTGTTGGGCCCTATAATTCACCCCTCCACTTT. Translating it yields CASSIVGPYNSPLHF.

Remarks on this clone: The sample carries other DNA sequences with the same CDR3. The V call is TRBV11-3, the J call TRBJ2-1; TRBD2 agrees at 7 bases. V trimming: 5 bases; J trimming: 5 bases; junction bases outside the gene matches: 9. In germline, CDR1 is SGHNT, CDR2 YENEEA. The CDR3 contains 15 residues. The CDR3 loop reads CASSRRLAGHNEQFF. CDR3 coding DNA: TGTGCCAGCAGCCGGAGACTAGCAGGCCACAATGAGCAGTTCTTC.

The genes are TRBV6-6 and TRBJ2-7, with 8 bases matching TRBD2. With V trimmed by 2 bases and J by 8 bases, 5 bases remained unmatched. This CDR3 has 13 residues. CDR1 is MNHNY, CDR2 SVGAGI, per germline (reference sequence). This chain's CDR3 is CASSYPGLAKQYF. DNA for the CDR3: TGTGCCAGCAGTTACCCCGGACTAGCTAAGCAGTACTTC.

V is TRBV19 and J is TRBJ2-1; 9 bases map to TRBD2. The ends lost 2 bases at V and 10 bases at J; junction bases unmatched: 9. The CDR3 is 15 amino acids. Germline CDR1 reads LNHDA; CDR2 reads SQIVND (reference sequence). CDR3 loop: CASSIQAGGDEEQFF. CDR3 bases: TGTGCCAGTAGTATACAGGCGGGAGGGGATGAAGAGCAGTTCTTC.

This chain connects TRBV7-2 to TRBJ2-1; the D gene is possibly TRBD2 (6 bases). V was clipped by 2 bases and J by 7 bases, with 18 bases between them. CDR1 SGHTA and CDR2 FQGNSA come from the germline V gene. This CDR3 region has 16 residues. This CDR3 is CASSLRARGLANEQFF. The CDR3 coding sequence is TGTGCCAGCAGCTTAAGGGCCCGTGGGCTAGCGAATGAGCAGTTCTTC.

This chain joins TRBV6-5 and TRBJ1-6; TRBD1 is a possible D gene (5 bases). Germline V gene lookup returns CDR1 MNHEY and CDR2 SVGAGI. The CDR3 contains 15 residues. V was shortened by 7 bases and J by 7 bases, with 17 bases between the two germline ends. CDR3 in amino acids: CASNYYGGGNSPLHF. CDR3 nucleotides: TGTGCCAGCAACTATTACGGGGGAGGCAATTCACCCCTCCACTTT.

The J gene is TRBJ2-2, the V gene TRBV5-6; D ambiguous. This CDR3 region has 14 residues. Germline CDR1 is SGHDT and CDR2 is YYEEEE. V dropped 4 bases and J dropped 4 bases, with 11 bases sitting between them. The CDR3 DNA is TGTGCCAGCAGCAGGCAGGCTGGCACCGGGGAGCTGTTTTTT. This gives the protein CASSRQAGTGELFF.

This sequence joins TRBV19 and TRBJ1-1, with 11 bases matching TRBD1. V gave up 5 bases and J gave up 5 bases; unmatched junction bases: 7. The CDR3 covers 15 residues. Germline assignment: CDR1 LNHDA and CDR2 SQIVND (reference sequence). CDR3 sequence reads: CASSQRTGGATEAFF. In DNA, the CDR3 is TGTGCCAGTAGTCAACGGACAGGGGGCGCGACTGAAGCTTTCTTT.